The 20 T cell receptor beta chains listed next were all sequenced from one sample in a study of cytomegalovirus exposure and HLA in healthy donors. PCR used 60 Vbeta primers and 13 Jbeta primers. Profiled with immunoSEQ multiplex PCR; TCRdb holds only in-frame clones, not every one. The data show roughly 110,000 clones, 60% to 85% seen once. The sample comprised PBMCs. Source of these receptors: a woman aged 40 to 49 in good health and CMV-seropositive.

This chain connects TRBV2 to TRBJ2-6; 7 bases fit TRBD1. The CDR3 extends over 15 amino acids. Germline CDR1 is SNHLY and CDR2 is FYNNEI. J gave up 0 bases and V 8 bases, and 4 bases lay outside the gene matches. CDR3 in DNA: TGTGCCAGCGGACAGGCCTACTCTGGGGCCAACGTCCTGACTTTC. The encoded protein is CASGQAYSGANVLTF.

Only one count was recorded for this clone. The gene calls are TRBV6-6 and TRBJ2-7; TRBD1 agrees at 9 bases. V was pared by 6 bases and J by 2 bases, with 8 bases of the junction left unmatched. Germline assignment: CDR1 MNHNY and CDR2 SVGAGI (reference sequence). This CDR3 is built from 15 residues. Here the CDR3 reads CASRPPGQGAYEQYF. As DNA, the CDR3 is TGTGCCAGCAGACCACCGGGACAGGGAGCCTACGAGCAGTACTTC.

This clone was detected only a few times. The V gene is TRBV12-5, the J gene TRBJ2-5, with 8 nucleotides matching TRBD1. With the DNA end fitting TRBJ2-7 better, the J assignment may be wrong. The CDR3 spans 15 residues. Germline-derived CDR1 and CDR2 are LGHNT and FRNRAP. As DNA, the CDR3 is TGTGCTAGTGGTCGAGTCCGGGACAGGTCCTACGAGCAGTACTTC. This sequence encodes CASGRVRDRSYEQYF.

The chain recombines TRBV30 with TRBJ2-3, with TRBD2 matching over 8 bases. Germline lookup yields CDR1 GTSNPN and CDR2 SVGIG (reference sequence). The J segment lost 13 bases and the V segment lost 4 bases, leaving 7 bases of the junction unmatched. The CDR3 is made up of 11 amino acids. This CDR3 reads CAWTQRGFKYF. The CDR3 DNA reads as TGTGCCTGGACCCAGCGGGGGTTCAAGTATTTT.

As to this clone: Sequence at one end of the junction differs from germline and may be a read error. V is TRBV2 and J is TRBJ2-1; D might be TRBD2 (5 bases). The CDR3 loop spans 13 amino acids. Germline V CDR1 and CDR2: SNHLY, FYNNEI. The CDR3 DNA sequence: TGTGCCAGCAGCCAGTTTGACTACGATGAGCAGTTCTTC. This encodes CASSQFDYDEQFF.

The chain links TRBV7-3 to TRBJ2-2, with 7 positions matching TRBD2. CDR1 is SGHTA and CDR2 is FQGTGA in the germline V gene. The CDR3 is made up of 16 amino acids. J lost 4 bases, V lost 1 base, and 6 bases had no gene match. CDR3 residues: CASSLSSGSSTGELFF. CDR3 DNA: TGTGCCAGCAGCTTAAGTAGCGGGTCGAGCACCGGGGAGCTGTTTTTT. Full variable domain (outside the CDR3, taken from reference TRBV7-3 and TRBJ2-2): GAGVSQTPSNKVTEKGKYVELRCDPISGHTALYWYRQSLGQGPEFLIYFQGTGAADDSGLPNDRFFAVRPEGSVSTLKIQRTERGDSAVYLCASSLSSGSSTGELFFGEGSRLTVL.

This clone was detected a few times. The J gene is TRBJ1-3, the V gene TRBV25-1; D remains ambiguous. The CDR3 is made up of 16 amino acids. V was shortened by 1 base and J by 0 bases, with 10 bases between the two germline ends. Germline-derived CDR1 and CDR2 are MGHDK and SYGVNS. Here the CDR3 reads CASSELGSFSGNTIYF. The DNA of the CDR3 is TGTGCCAGCAGTGAATTAGGGAGCTTCTCTGGAAACACCATATATTTT.

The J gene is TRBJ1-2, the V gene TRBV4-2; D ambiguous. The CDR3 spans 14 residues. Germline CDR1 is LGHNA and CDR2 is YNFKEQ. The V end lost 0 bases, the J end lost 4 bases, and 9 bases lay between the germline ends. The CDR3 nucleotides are TGTGCCAGCAGCCAAGAGTACATTGGCTATGGCTACACCTTC. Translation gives CASSQEYIGYGYTF.

The CDR3 protein is CASERGSDTQYF. The CDR3 nucleotides are TGTGCCAGCGAAAGGGGTTCAGATACGCAGTATTTT. This chain connects TRBV5-6 to TRBJ2-3, with D tentatively TRBD1 (5 bases). CDR3 length: 12 residues. Trimming removed 7 bases at V and 4 bases at J, with 10 bases between. Germline CDR1 reads SGHDT; CDR2 reads YYEEEE.

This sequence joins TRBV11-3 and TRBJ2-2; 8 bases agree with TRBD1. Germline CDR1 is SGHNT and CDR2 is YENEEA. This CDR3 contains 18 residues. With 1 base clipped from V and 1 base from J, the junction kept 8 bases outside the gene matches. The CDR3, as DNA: TGTGCCAGCAGCTTAGGGGCAACGGGGACAGGGAACACCGGGGAGCTGTTTTTT. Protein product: CASSLGATGTGNTGELFF.

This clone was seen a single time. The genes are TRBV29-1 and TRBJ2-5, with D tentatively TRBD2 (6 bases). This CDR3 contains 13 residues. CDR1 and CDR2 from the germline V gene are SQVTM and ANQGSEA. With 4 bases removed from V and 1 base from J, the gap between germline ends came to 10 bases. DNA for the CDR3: TGCAGCGTTGTGTGGGGAGGCCAAGAGACCCAGTACTTC. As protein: CSVVWGGQETQYF.

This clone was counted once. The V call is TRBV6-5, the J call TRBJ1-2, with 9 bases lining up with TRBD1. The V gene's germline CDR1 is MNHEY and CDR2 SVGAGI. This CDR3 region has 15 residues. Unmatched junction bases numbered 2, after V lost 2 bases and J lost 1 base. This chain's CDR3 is CASSYGTGFNYGYTF. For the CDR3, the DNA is TGTGCCAGCAGTTACGGGACAGGGTTTAACTATGGCTACACCTTC.

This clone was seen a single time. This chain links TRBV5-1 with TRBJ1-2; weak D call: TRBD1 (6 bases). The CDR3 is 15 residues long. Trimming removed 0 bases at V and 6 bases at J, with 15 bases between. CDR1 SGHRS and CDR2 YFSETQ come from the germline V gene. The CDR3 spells CASSLEHRVSNGYTF. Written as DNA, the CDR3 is TGCGCCAGCAGCTTGGAGCACAGGGTTTCCAATGGCTACACCTTC.

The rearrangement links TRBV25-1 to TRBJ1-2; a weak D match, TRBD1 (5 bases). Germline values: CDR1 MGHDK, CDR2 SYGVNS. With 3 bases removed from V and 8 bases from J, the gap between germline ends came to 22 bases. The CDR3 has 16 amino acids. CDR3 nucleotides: TGTGCCAGCAGTGACTCGCTCCAGGGAAGCGCCGGGGGCTACACCTTC. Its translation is CASSDSLQGSAGGYTF.

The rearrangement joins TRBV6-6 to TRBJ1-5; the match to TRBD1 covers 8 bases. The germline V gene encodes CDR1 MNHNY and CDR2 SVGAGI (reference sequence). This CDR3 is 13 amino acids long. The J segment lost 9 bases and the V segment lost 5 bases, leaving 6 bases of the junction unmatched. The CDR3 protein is CASSTKQGGPQHF. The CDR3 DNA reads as TGTGCCAGCAGTACCAAACAGGGGGGGCCCCAGCATTTT.

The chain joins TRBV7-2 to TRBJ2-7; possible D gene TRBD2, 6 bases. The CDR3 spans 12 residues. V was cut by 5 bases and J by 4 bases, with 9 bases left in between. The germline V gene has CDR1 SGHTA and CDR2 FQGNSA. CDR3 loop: CASSRGSYEQYF. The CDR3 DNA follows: TGTGCCAGCAGCCGGGGGAGTTACGAGCAGTACTTC.

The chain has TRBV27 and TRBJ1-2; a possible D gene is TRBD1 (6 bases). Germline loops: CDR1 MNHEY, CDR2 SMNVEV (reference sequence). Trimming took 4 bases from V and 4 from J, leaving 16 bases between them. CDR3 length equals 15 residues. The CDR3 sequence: CASSYSDRPFYGYTF. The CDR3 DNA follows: TGTGCCAGCAGTTATTCCGACAGGCCCTTCTATGGCTACACCTTC.

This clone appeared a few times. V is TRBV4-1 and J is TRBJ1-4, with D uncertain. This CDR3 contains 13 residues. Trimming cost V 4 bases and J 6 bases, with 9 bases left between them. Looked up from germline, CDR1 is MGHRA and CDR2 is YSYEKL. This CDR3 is CASSRGSDEKLFF. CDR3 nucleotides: TGCGCCAGCAGCCGAGGGTCGGATGAAAAACTGTTTTTT.

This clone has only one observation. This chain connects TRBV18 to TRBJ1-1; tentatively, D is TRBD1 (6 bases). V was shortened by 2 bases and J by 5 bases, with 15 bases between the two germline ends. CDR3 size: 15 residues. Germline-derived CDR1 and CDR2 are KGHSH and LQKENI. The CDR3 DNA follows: TGTGCCAGCTCACCAAGAACAGGGTCGAGAACTGAAGCTTTCTTT. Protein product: CASSPRTGSRTEAFF.

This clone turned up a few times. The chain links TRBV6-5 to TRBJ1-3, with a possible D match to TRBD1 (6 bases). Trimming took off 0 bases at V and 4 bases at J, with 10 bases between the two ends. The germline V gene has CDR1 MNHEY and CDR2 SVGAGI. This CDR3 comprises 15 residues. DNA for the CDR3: TGTGCCAGCAGTTACTCGTGGACAGTCGGAAACACCATATATTTT. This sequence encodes CASSYSWTVGNTIYF.